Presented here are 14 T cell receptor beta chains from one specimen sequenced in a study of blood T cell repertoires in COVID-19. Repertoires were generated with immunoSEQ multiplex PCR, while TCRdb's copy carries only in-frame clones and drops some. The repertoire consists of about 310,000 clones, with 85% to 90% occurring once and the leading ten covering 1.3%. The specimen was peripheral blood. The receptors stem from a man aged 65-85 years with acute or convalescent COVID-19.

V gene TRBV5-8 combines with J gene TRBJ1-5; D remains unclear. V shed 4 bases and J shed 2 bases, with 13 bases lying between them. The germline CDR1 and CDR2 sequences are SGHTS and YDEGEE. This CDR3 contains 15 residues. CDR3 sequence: CASSGYRIGNQPQHF. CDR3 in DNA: TGTGCCAGCAGCGGGTACAGAATCGGCAATCAGCCCCAGCATTTT. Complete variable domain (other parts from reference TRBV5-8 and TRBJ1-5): EAGVTQSPTHLIKTRGQQATLRCSPISGHTSVYWYQQALGLGLQFLLWYDEGEERNRGNFPPRFSGRQFPNYSSELNVNALELEDSALYLCASSGYRIGNQPQHFGDGTRLSIL.

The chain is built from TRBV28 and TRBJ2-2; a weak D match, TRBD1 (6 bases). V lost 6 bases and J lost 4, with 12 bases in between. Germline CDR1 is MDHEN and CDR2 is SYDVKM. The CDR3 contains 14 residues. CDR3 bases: TGTGCCAGCAGAACGACAGGTGGCACCGGGGAGCTGTTTTTT. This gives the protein CASRTTGGTGELFF.

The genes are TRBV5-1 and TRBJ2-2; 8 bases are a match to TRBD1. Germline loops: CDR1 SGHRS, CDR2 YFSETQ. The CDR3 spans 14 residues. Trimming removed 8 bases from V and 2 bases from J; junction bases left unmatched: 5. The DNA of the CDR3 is TGCGCCAGTGGACAGGGCGATAACACCGGGGAGCTGTTTTTT. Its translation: CASGQGDNTGELFF.

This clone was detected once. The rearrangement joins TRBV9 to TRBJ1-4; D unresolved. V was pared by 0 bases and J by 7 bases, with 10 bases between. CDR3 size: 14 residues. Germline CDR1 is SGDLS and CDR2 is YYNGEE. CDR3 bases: TGTGCCAGCAGCGTAGGGTACAGCGGTGAAAAACTGTTTTTT. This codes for CASSVGYSGEKLFF. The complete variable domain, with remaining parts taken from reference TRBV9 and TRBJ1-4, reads DSGVTQTPKHLITATGQRVTLRCSPRSGDLSVYWYQQSLDQGLQFLIQYYNGEERAKGNILERFSAQQFPDLHSELNLSSLELGDSALYFCASSVGYSGEKLFFGSGTQLSVL.

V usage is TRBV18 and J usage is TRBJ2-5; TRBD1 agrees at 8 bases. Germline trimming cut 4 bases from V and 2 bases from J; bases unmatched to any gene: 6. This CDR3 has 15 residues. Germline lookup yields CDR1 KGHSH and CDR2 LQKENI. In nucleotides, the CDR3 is TGTGCCAGCTCACAGCAGGGGGCGAAGCAAGAGACCCAGTACTTC. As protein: CASSQQGAKQETQYF.

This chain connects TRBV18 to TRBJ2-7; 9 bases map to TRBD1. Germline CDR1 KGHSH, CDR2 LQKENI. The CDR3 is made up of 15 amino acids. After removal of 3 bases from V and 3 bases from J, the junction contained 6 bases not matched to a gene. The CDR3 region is CASSPPPGQGYEQYF. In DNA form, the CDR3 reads TGTGCCAGCTCACCTCCCCCGGGACAGGGCTACGAGCAGTACTTC. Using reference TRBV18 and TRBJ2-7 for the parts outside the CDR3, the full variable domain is NAGVMQNPRHLVRRRGQEARLRCSPMKGHSHVYWYRQLPEEGLKFMVYLQKENIIDESGMPKERFSAEFPKEGPSILRIQQVVRGDSAAYFCASSPPPGQGYEQYFGPGTRLTVT.

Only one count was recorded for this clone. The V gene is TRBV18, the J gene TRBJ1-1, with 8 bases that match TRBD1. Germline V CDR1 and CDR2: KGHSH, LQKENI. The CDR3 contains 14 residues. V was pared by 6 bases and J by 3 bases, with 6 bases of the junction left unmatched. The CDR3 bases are TGTGCCAGCTCGCGACAGGGGTTGGACACTGAAGCTTTCTTT. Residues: CASSRQGLDTEAFF.

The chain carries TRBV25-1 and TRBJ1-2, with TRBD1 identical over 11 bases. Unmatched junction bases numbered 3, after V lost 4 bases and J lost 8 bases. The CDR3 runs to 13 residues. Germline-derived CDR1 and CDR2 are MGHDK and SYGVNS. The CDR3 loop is CASSAGQGGGYTF. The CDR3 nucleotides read TGTGCCAGCAGTGCGGGACAGGGGGGCGGCTACACCTTC.

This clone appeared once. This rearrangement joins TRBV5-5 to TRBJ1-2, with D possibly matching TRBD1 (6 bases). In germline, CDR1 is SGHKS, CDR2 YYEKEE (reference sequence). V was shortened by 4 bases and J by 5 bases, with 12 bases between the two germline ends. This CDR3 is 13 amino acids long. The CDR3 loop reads CASSGVGAYGYTF. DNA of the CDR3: TGTGCCAGCAGCGGGGTGGGGGCTTATGGCTACACCTTC. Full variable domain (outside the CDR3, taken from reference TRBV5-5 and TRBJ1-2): DAGVTQSPTHLIKTRGQQVTLRCSPISGHKSVSWYQQVLGQGPQFIFQYYEKEERGRGNFPDRFSARQFPNYSSELNVNALLLGDSALYLCASSGVGAYGYTFGSGTRLTVV.

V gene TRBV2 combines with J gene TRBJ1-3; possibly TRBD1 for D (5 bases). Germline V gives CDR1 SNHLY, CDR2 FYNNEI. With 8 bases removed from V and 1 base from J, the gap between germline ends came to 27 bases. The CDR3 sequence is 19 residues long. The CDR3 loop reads CASRGPPTESEISGNTIYF. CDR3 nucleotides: TGTGCCAGCCGCGGACCCCCGACAGAGAGCGAAATATCTGGAAACACCATATATTTT.

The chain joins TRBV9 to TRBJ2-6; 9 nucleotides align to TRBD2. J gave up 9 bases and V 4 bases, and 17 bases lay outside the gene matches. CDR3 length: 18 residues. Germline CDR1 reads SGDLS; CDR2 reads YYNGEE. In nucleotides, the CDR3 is TGTGCCAGCAGCAGGCGGGGGGGAACCGGACAGGCGGACAACGTCCTGACTTTC. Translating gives CASSRRGGTGQADNVLTF.

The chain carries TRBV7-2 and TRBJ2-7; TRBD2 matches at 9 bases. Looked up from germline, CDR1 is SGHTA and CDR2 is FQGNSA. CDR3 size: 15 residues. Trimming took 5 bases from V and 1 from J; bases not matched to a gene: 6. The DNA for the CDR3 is TGTGCCAGCAGCATTATAGCGGGAGCATCCTACGAGCAGTACTTC. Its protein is CASSIIAGASYEQYF.

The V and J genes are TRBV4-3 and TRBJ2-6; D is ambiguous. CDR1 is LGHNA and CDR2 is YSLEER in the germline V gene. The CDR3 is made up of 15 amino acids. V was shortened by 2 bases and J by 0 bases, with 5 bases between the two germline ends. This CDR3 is CASSQTVSGANVLTF. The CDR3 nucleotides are TGCGCCAGCAGCCAAACAGTCTCTGGGGCCAACGTCCTGACTTTC.

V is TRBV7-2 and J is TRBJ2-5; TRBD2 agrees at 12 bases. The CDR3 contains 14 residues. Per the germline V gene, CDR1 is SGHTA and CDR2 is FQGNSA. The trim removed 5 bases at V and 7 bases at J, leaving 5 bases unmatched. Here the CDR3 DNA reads TGTGCCAGCAGCGTACTAGCGGGGGGTGGGACCCAGTACTTC. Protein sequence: CASSVLAGGGTQYF.